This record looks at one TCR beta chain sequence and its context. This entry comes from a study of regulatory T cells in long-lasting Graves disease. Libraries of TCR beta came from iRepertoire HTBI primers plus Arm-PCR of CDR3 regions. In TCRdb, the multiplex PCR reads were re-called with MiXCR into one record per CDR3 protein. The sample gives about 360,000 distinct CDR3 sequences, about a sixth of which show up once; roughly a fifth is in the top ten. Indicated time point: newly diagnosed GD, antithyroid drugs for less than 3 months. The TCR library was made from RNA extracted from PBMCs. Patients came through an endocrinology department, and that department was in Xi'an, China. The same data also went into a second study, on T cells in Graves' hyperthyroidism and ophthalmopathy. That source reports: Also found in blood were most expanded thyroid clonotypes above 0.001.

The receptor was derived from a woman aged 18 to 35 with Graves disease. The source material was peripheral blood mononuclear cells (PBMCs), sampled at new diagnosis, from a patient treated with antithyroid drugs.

The CDR3 loop is CASSQGPTNEQYF. The CDR3 nucleotides are TGTGCCAGCAGCCAAGGTCCCACGAACGAGCAGTACTTC. V usage is TRBV14 and J usage is TRBJ2-7; D gene unclear. V was pared by 1 base and J by 5 bases, with 9 bases between. Germline loops: CDR1 SGHDN, CDR2 FVKESK. This CDR3 spans 13 amino acids.